This T cell receptor (beta chain) was captured in a study of tumor-infiltrating lymphocytes in glioblastoma multiforme. General study results and limits: No surface-marker sorting into functional T cell subtypes was done. TCR plus mutation findings rest on a single glioblastoma patient. Detected clone frequencies may not reflect cell counts, being RNA-based.

On this clonotype: What it binds is not known. The CDR3 end shows no conserved phenylalanine or tryptophan, and so a read error is likely.

The CDR3 extends over 15 amino acids. J lost 7 bases, V lost 4 bases, and 6 bases had no gene match. The germline CDR1 and CDR2 sequences are SGHAT and FQNNGV. TCR beta libraries were built from RNA through three nested multiplex PCR rounds using modified ARM-PCR. A C-beta primer primed TCRB cDNA from roughly 0.51 ug RNA. MiXCR, applied by TCRdb to the multiplex PCR reads, yields one record per CDR3 protein. The data show about 8,400 distinct CDR3 sequences, around 74% seen once. The sequenced material came from brain tumor tissue. J is TRBJ2-1 and V is TRBV11-2, with TRBD2 matching over 11 bases. The sequence derives from a male donor with glioblastoma. Here the CDR3 DNA reads TGTGCCAGCAGCTATAGGACTAGCGGGCTAAATGAGCAGTTCTCC. Amino acid sequence: CASSYRTSGLNEQFS.